These 12 T cell receptor beta chains share one sample of origin, sequenced in a study of T cells in women clearing cervical HPV infection. Repertoires were generated with immunoSEQ multiplex PCR, while TCRdb's copy carries only in-frame clones and drops some. This sample carries around 33,000 clones, with roughly 3.6% going to the ten biggest clones. Specimen: blood buffy coat. These receptors all stem from a woman aged 18 to 75 with a cervical HPV16 infection that either progressed to CIN3+ or cleared (not recorded which).

The sequenced part of the CDR3 DNA is TGTGCCACCTCGGGACTAGCGGGAGCGTACACCGGGGAG. It codes for CATSGLAGAYTGE. The CDR3 in its entirety is CATSGLAGAYTGELFF. The J gene is TRBJ2-2, the V gene TRBV12-3 or TRBV12-4; 14 nucleotides align to TRBD2. The CDR3 goes on 3 residues after the read ends, and that part is filled in from the germline J gene. CDR3 length: 16 amino acids. Unmatched junction bases numbered 7, after V lost 10 bases and J lost 3 bases.

Regarding this clone: The CDR3 is cut off 3 residues early in the read; its end comes from the germline J gene. The V gene is TRBV7-2, the J gene TRBJ2-7; TRBD1 is a possible D gene (6 bases). V lost 3 bases and J lost 2, with 14 bases in between. Germline loops: CDR1 SGHTA, CDR2 FQGNSA. CDR3 length: 15 residues. CDR3 bases read: TGTGCCAGCAGCTTCCAGACAGGCCGAGCCTACGAG. Its translation: CASSFQTGRAYE. The entire CDR3 protein is CASSFQTGRAYEQYF.

Concerning this clone itself: The read terminates 3 residues ahead of where the CDR3 ends, so the germline J gene completes it. V and J are TRBV6-2 or TRBV6-3 and TRBJ2-1; 11 positions agree with TRBD2. The CDR3 runs to 16 residues. Germline V gene sequence: CDR1 MNHEY, CDR2 SVGEGT. Trimming cost V 2 bases and J 8 bases; bases outside gene matches: 8. CDR3: CASSYGIAGGPYEQFF. Incomplete CDR3 DNA: TGTGCCAGCAGTTACGGGATAGCGGGAGGGCCCTATGAG.

About this clone itself: The read terminates 3 residues before the CDR3 end, so the remaining end is supplied by the germline J gene. This chain joins TRBV5-1 and TRBJ2-3; no reliable D call. Germline values: CDR1 SGHRS, CDR2 YFSETQ. This CDR3 comprises 13 residues. The ends were cut back, 4 bases at V and 2 bases at J, with 8 bases in the middle. The CDR3 spells CASSTHTTDTQYF. The sequenced CDR3 bases are TGCGCCAGCAGCACACATACCACAGATACG.

About this clone itself: Its ends do not fully match the called genes, so a read error is possible. Sequencing ends 3 residues short of the CDR3 end; the germline J gene provides the rest. This chain connects TRBV7-9 to TRBJ2-3; D ambiguous. Germline values: CDR1 SEHNR, CDR2 FQNEAQ (reference sequence). This CDR3 comprises 15 residues. CDR3 protein: CASGLGLSGTDTQYF. Incomplete CDR3 DNA: TGTGCCAGCGGCTTAGGTCTCTCCGGCACAGATACG.

Concerning this clone itself: The read stops 3 residues short of the end of the CDR3; the missing end is completed from the germline J gene. The chain links TRBV19 to TRBJ1-1, with 8 bases aligning to TRBD1. The CDR3 is 17 residues long. Germline V gives CDR1 LNHDA, CDR2 SQIVND (reference sequence). The V gene end was trimmed by 7 bases and the J gene end by 5 bases; junction bases not matched to a gene: 18. CDR3 sequence: CASTSGRGQVDNTEAFF. CDR3 DNA, as far as it was read: TGTGCCAGTACCTCGGGGAGGGGACAGGTGGATAATACTGAA.

To note about this clone: The CDR3 end is not reached by the read, which stops 3 residues before it; the germline J gene fills it in. The V gene is TRBV20-1, the J gene TRBJ1-6; 11 nucleotides align to TRBD1. Germline V gene data show CDR1 as DFQATT and CDR2 as SNEGSKA (reference sequence). J gave up 4 bases and V 4 bases, and 3 bases lay outside the gene matches. The CDR3 loop spans 15 amino acids. The chain's CDR3 is CSAIGQGAYNSPLHF. The sequenced part of the CDR3 DNA is TGCAGTGCTATTGGACAGGGGGCGTATAATTCACCC.

CDR3 sequence reads: CSAGTQETQYF. The DNA read from the CDR3 is TGCAGCGCCGGGACTCAAGAGACC. The chain couples TRBV29-1 to TRBJ2-5, with a tentative D call TRBD2 (6 bases). The CDR3 goes on 3 residues after the read ends, and that part is filled in from the germline J gene. With 7 bases removed from V and 2 bases from J, the gap between germline ends came to 8 bases. Per the germline V gene, CDR1 is SQVTM and CDR2 is ANQGSEA. The CDR3 sequence is 11 residues long.

A remark on this clone: The CDR3 end lies 3 residues beyond the end of the read and is filled in from the germline J gene. The chain has TRBV7-2 and TRBJ2-3; 9 bases align to TRBD1. Germline CDR1 and CDR2: SGHTA and FQGNSA. The CDR3 totals 14 residues. Trimming removed 5 bases from V and 8 bases from J; junction bases left unmatched: 8. Incomplete CDR3 DNA: TGTGCCAGCAGCCCAGGGACAGGGCAACGTACG. Encoded protein: CASSPGTGQRT. The whole CDR3 region reads CASSPGTGQRTQYF.

With regard to this clone: The read stops 3 residues short of the end of the CDR3; the missing end is completed from the germline J gene. This chain joins TRBV7-3 and TRBJ2-1; 13 bases fit TRBD2. This CDR3 region has 16 residues. The germline gives CDR1 SGHTA, CDR2 FQGTGA. V was clipped by 1 base and J by 8 bases; unmatched bases: 5. This CDR3 reads CASSLIRTSGSHEQFF. The CDR3 bases that were read are TGTGCCAGCAGCTTAATTAGGACTAGCGGGAGCCATGAG.

As regards this clone: The read halts 3 residues ahead of the CDR3 end, with the missing end drawn from the germline J gene. This rearrangement joins TRBV20-1 to TRBJ2-6; weak D call: TRBD1 (6 bases). The CDR3 sequence is 20 residues long. Trimming left V 3 bases short and J 0 bases short, with 24 bases between. Germline V CDR1 and CDR2: DFQATT, SNEGSKA (reference sequence). The CDR3 here is CSARARYRGQLNSGANVLTF. The sequenced part of the CDR3 DNA is TGCAGTGCTAGGGCGAGATATCGCGGACAGCTGAACTCTGGGGCCAACGTC.

Remarks on this clone: The CDR3 goes on 3 residues after the read ends, and that part is filled in from the germline J gene. V is TRBV11-3 and J is TRBJ2-3, with D possibly being TRBD2 (5 bases). The V end lost 5 bases, the J end lost 3 bases, and 15 bases lay between the germline ends. Germline-derived CDR1 and CDR2 are SGHNT and YENEEA. This CDR3 is built from 15 residues. The CDR3 DNA, read in part, is TGTGCCAGCAGCGGACGGGGTTTATTTACAGATACG. It yields the protein CASSGRGLFTDT. The full-length CDR3 reads as CASSGRGLFTDTQYF.